A single sample is the source of the 20 T cell receptor beta chains below, sequenced in a study of cytomegalovirus exposure and HLA in healthy donors. PCR involved 60 Vbeta and 13 Jbeta primers. Generated by immunoSEQ multiplex PCR, the TCRdb table keeps only in-frame clones and is missing some. The repertoire shows 35,000 or so clones; the top ten hold approximately 8.4%. Material for sequencing was PBMCs. Source of these receptors: a man aged 35-49 years in good health and CMV-seropositive.

The chain uses TRBV5-1 and TRBJ2-5, with 10 bases fitting TRBD2. The assigned J gene may be wrong: the sequence end matches TRBJ2-7 better. Germline V gives CDR1 SGHRS, CDR2 YFSETQ. This CDR3 is 15 amino acids long. The CDR3 here is CASSDGTSVSYEQYF. The CDR3 nucleotides read TGCGCCAGCAGCGACGGGACTAGCGTTTCCTACGAGCAGTACTTC.

The chain couples TRBV30 to TRBJ2-3; 7 bases agree with TRBD2. The V gene's germline CDR1 is GTSNPN and CDR2 SVGIG (reference sequence). With 8 bases clipped from V and 0 bases from J, the junction kept 5 bases outside the gene matches. The CDR3 is 13 amino acids. CDR3 region: CAQTSESTDTQYF. The CDR3, as DNA: TGTGCCCAAACTAGCGAGAGCACAGATACGCAGTATTTT.

The chain carries TRBV7-2 and TRBJ2-3, with a possible D match to TRBD2 (5 bases). The V gene's germline CDR1 is SGHTA and CDR2 FQGNSA. This CDR3 has 13 residues. With 3 bases removed from V and 2 bases from J, the gap between germline ends came to 6 bases. The DNA of the CDR3 is TGTGCCAGCAGCTTGACTATCACAGATACGCAGTATTTT. Its translation: CASSLTITDTQYF. Together with reference TRBV7-2 and TRBJ2-3, the CDR3 gives the full variable domain: GAGVSQSPSNKVTEKGKDVELRCDPISGHTALYWYRQSLGQGLEFLIYFQGNSAPDKSGLPSDRFSAERTGGSVSTLTIQRTQQEDSAVYLCASSLTITDTQYFGPGTRLTVL.

The CDR3 bases are TGTGCCATCAGCGCCGGGACACACTCCTACAATGAGCAGTTCTTC. It codes for CAISAGTHSYNEQFF. This sequence joins TRBV10-3 and TRBJ2-1; perhaps TRBD1 as D (6 bases). Germline CDR1 reads ENHRY; CDR2 reads SYGVKD. This CDR3 is 15 amino acids long. The V end was cut by 6 bases, the J end by 0 bases, with 12 bases between.

In nucleotides, the CDR3 is TGTGCCAGCAGCCCGGGGGTCCTCGAAGCTTTCTTT. It translates to CASSPGVLEAFF. V and J are TRBV28 and TRBJ1-1; TRBD1 might be the D (5 bases). The CDR3 runs to 12 residues. The germline V gene has CDR1 MDHEN and CDR2 SYDVKM. Trimming took off 6 bases at V and 8 bases at J, with 13 bases between the two ends.

The chain employs TRBV27 and TRBJ1-1; possible D gene TRBD1, 6 bases. The V gene's germline CDR1 is MNHEY and CDR2 SMNVEV (reference sequence). V lost 6 bases and J 1 base, leaving 18 bases between the germline ends. CDR3 size: 16 residues. The CDR3 DNA follows: TGTGCCAGCAGCCCGGCGCGGGGGCGAACGAACACTGAAGCTTTCTTT. Translated, it gives CASSPARGRTNTEAFF.

The chain is built from TRBV19 and TRBJ1-2; D is unresolved. Between the trimmed V and J ends, which lost 3 bases and 2 bases, there was a span of 10 bases. This CDR3 contains 14 residues. Germline V gene data show CDR1 as LNHDA and CDR2 as SQIVND (reference sequence). The CDR3 is CASSIPGRNYGYTF. The DNA for the CDR3 is TGTGCCAGTAGTATTCCAGGCAGAAACTATGGCTACACCTTC.

The rearrangement joins TRBV14 to TRBJ1-2; TRBD1 aligns across 7 bases. The germline gives CDR1 SGHDN, CDR2 FVKESK. This CDR3 is 14 amino acids long. V was pared by 4 bases and J by 2 bases, with 4 bases of the junction left unmatched. The CDR3 region is CASSPGTANYGYTF. The CDR3 region has the DNA TGTGCCAGCAGCCCAGGGACAGCCAACTATGGCTACACCTTC.

This chain links TRBV19 with TRBJ2-1; D unresolved. The CDR3 sequence is 13 residues long. Germline CDR1 reads LNHDA; CDR2 reads SQIVND (reference sequence). V dropped 5 bases and J dropped 6 bases, with 11 bases sitting between them. The CDR3 here is CASSRVVGNEQFF. CDR3 coding DNA: TGTGCCAGTAGTCGGGTGGTAGGCAATGAGCAGTTCTTC.

The chain combines TRBV28 with TRBJ1-5; D unclear. V was pared by 5 bases and J by 0 bases, with 11 bases between. The CDR3 consists of 15 residues. Germline V gene data show CDR1 as MDHEN and CDR2 as SYDVKM. Here the CDR3 DNA reads TGTGCCAGCAGTGCGGCAGCCTTTAGCAATCAGCCCCAGCATTTT. It encodes CASSAAAFSNQPQHF.

The rearrangement uses TRBV27 and TRBJ2-5; possible D gene TRBD1, 5 bases. In germline, CDR1 is MNHEY, CDR2 SMNVEV (reference sequence). V lost 2 bases, J lost 5 bases, and 12 bases lay in between. The CDR3 contains 14 residues. CDR3 residues: CASSLLGPGETQYF. The CDR3, as DNA: TGTGCCAGCAGTTTACTAGGGCCAGGGGAGACCCAGTACTTC.

The chain recombines TRBV7-2 with TRBJ2-7; 8 positions agree with TRBD2. The CDR3 covers 12 residues. Germline loops: CDR1 SGHTA, CDR2 FQGNSA. The DNA for the CDR3 is TGTGCGGCCAGACGGGAGGGTTACGAGCAGTACTTC. Its translation is CAARREGYEQYF.

The genes are TRBV5-1 and TRBJ2-3, with 14 nucleotides matching TRBD2. In germline, CDR1 is SGHRS, CDR2 YFSETQ. The CDR3 extends over 16 amino acids. Germline trimming cut 3 bases from V and 4 bases from J; bases unmatched to any gene: 4. CDR3 bases: TGCGCCAGCAGCTCGGGACTAGCGGGAGATGCAGATACGCAGTATTTT. This encodes CASSSGLAGDADTQYF.

The genes are TRBV7-6 and TRBJ1-2; D possibly corresponds to TRBD1 (6 bases). V was clipped by 2 bases and J by 8 bases, with 15 bases between them. The CDR3 has 14 amino acids. Germline loops: CDR1 SGHVS, CDR2 FNYEAQ. The CDR3: CASSLNLAGVGYTF. CDR3 DNA sequence: TGTGCCAGCAGCTTAAATTTGGCAGGGGTGGGCTACACCTTC.

The chain combines TRBV10-3 with TRBJ2-2; tentatively, D is TRBD1 (6 bases). This CDR3 has 15 amino acids. V was clipped by 3 bases and J by 8 bases, with 16 bases between them. Looked up from germline, CDR1 is ENHRY and CDR2 is SYGVKD. The CDR3 nucleotides read TGTGCCATCAGTGATCTCGCAGGGGCCGGGGGGGAGCTGTTTTTT. Encoded protein: CAISDLAGAGGELFF.

V is TRBV6-6 and J is TRBJ2-3, with 7 bases identical to TRBD1. Trimming took 5 bases from V and 4 from J; bases not matched to a gene: 3. In germline, CDR1 is MNHNY, CDR2 SVGAGI (reference sequence). CDR3 length: 13 amino acids. CDR3 nucleotide sequence: TGTGCCAGCAGTACAGGGGTTTCAGATACGCAGTATTTT. This gives the protein CASSTGVSDTQYF.

The gene calls are TRBV30 and TRBJ2-3, with D possibly being TRBD2 (5 bases). The CDR3 loop spans 14 amino acids. The V end was cut by 2 bases, the J end by 3 bases, with 12 bases between. The germline gives CDR1 GTSNPN, CDR2 SVGIG (reference sequence). CDR3 protein: CAWSTTGWTDTQYF. In DNA form, the CDR3 reads TGTGCCTGGAGTACAACGGGGTGGACAGATACGCAGTATTTT. Using reference TRBV30 and TRBJ2-3 for the parts outside the CDR3, the full variable domain is SQTIHQWPATLVQPVGSPLSLECTVEGTSNPNLYWYRQAAGRGLQLLFYSVGIGQISSEVPQNLSASRPQDRQFILSSKKLLLSDSGFYLCAWSTTGWTDTQYFGPGTRLTVL.

The chain uses TRBV4-2 and TRBJ2-7; 7 nucleotides agree with TRBD2. The J segment lost 5 bases and the V segment lost 1 base, leaving 8 bases of the junction unmatched. The CDR3 covers 15 residues. Per germline, CDR1 LGHNA and CDR2 YNFKEQ. This CDR3 reads CASSQVGGSGNEQYF. As DNA, the CDR3 is TGTGCCAGCAGCCAAGTTGGCGGGAGCGGAAACGAGCAGTACTTC.

The rearrangement links TRBV6-1 to TRBJ2-1; 14 bases match TRBD2. The CDR3 is 14 amino acids. V lost 7 bases and J lost 6; bases outside the gene matches: 2. Germline assignment: CDR1 MNHNS and CDR2 SASEGT. The CDR3 region has the DNA TGTGCCAGCAAAGGACTAGCGGGAGGCAATGAGCAGTTCTTC. Translation: CASKGLAGGNEQFF.

The gene calls are TRBV5-1 and TRBJ2-3, with TRBD2 matching 13 bases. CDR1 and CDR2 (germline): SGHRS, YFSETQ. CDR3 length: 19 amino acids. Trimming cost V 4 bases and J 6 bases; bases outside gene matches: 17. The CDR3 coding sequence is TGCGCCAGCAGCCATGGACTAGCGGGAGTCGGGCAGGGAACGGATACGCAGTATTTT. This sequence encodes CASSHGLAGVGQGTDTQYF.